One sample yielded the 17 T cell receptor beta chains listed below, sequenced in a study of control samples from healthy donors and cancer patients. The table came from immunoSEQ multiplex PCR; TCRdb's copy has only in-frame clones and leaves some out. The sample yields under 300,000 clones, around 79% seen once. Sequencing input: PBMCs. The source of these receptors is a woman aged 60-75 years with lung cancer.

J is TRBJ2-1 and V is TRBV24-1, with 8 bases aligning to TRBD2. CDR3 length equals 15 residues. V shed 7 bases and J 4 bases; nucleotides not matched to a gene: 8. The germline CDR1 and CDR2 sequences are KGHDR and SFDVKD. CDR3 in DNA: TGTGCCACCAGCCGCGCGGCGGGGGGTTACAATGAGCAGTTCTTC. Its protein is CATSRAAGGYNEQFF.

The genes are TRBV5-1 and TRBJ1-2; D gene unclear. This CDR3 has 12 residues. Trimming shortened V by 1 base and J by 1 base, and 2 bases separated the two germline ends. The germline gives CDR1 SGHRS, CDR2 YFSETQ. This CDR3 is CASSLNNYGYTF. Written as DNA, the CDR3 is TGCGCCAGCAGCTTGAATAACTATGGCTACACCTTC.

The rearrangement uses TRBV27 and TRBJ2-3; no definite D call. The CDR3 extends over 14 amino acids. With 2 bases removed from V and 7 bases from J, the gap between germline ends came to 13 bases. The germline gives CDR1 MNHEY, CDR2 SMNVEV (reference sequence). For the CDR3, the DNA is TGTGCCAGCAGTTTACGGGTTCCACAGAATACGCAGTATTTT. This translates into CASSLRVPQNTQYF.

This clone was counted once. J is TRBJ2-7 and V is TRBV6-5; D is undetermined. Trimming removed 2 bases at V and 2 bases at J, with 16 bases between. CDR3 size: 16 residues. Germline V gene lookup returns CDR1 MNHEY and CDR2 SVGAGI. The DNA for the CDR3 is TGTGCCAGCAGTTACACCGGTCCGCCCATCCCCTACGAGCAGTACTTC. Translation gives CASSYTGPPIPYEQYF.

The rearrangement joins TRBV2 to TRBJ2-1, with TRBD2 matching over 12 bases. J was trimmed by 10 bases and V by 2 bases; bases with no gene match: 3. The CDR3 is 14 residues long. Germline CDR1 is SNHLY and CDR2 is FYNNEI. Written as DNA, the CDR3 is TGTGCCAGCAGTGAACTAGCGGGAGGGAAGGAGCAGTTCTTC. Residues: CASSELAGGKEQFF.

Turning to this clone: Within the sample, other DNA sequences also encode this same CDR3. This chain connects TRBV5-1 to TRBJ2-7; no clear D. CDR1 SGHRS and CDR2 YFSETQ come from the germline V gene. V was clipped by 1 base and J by 4 bases, with 6 bases between them. This CDR3 spans 12 amino acids. The DNA for the CDR3 is TGCGCCAGCAGCTTGACTGGGTACGAGCAGTACTTC. It encodes CASSLTGYEQYF. Based on the CDR3 plus reference TRBV5-1 and TRBJ2-7, the full variable domain is KAGVTQTPRYLIKTRGQQVTLSCSPISGHRSVSWYQQTPGQGLQFLFEYFSETQRNKGNFPGRFSGRQFSNSRSEMNVSTLELGDSALYLCASSLTGYEQYFGPGTRLTVT.

A single count supports this clone. V gene TRBV4-2 combines with J gene TRBJ2-5; D gene unclear. V lost 1 base and J 1 base, leaving 7 bases between the germline ends. CDR1 is LGHNA, CDR2 YNFKEQ, per germline. The CDR3 is 14 amino acids. In nucleotides, the CDR3 is TGTGCCAGCAGCCAAGGTCTTCGCCAAGAGACCCAGTACTTC. The encoded protein is CASSQGLRQETQYF.

The chain has TRBV27 and TRBJ2-3; 8 nucleotides agree with TRBD2. This CDR3 comprises 17 residues. The germline V gene encodes CDR1 MNHEY and CDR2 SMNVEV (reference sequence). V lost 1 base to trimming and J lost 0 bases; unmatched junction nucleotides: 6. CDR3 amino acids: CASSLWRRGVSTDTQYF. DNA for the CDR3: TGTGCCAGCAGTTTATGGAGGCGGGGGGTTAGCACAGATACGCAGTATTTT.

The chain couples TRBV19 to TRBJ1-1, with 7 positions matching TRBD1. There are 13 residues in the CDR3. V lost 10 bases to trimming and J lost 0 bases; unmatched junction nucleotides: 5. Germline V lookup: CDR1 LNHDA, CDR2 SQIVND (reference sequence). In nucleotides, the CDR3 is TGTGCCACCTCGGGACAGTTGAACACTGAAGCTTTCTTT. Translating gives CATSGQLNTEAFF.

A note on this clone: Other DNA sequences within the sample encode an identical CDR3. The V gene is TRBV4-1, the J gene TRBJ2-2; 7 bases match TRBD2. Per germline, CDR1 MGHRA and CDR2 YSYEKL. The CDR3 sequence is 16 residues long. After removal of 3 bases from V and 3 bases from J, the junction contained 7 bases not matched to a gene. The CDR3 DNA reads TGCGCCAGCAGCCAGGAGGGAGGGCCGTACACCGGGGAGCTGTTTTTT. Translated: CASSQEGGPYTGELFF.

The chain employs TRBV9 and TRBJ2-2, with a tentative D call TRBD1 (6 bases). The CDR3 is made up of 14 amino acids. Trimming took off 2 bases at V and 4 bases at J, with 9 bases between the two ends. CDR1 and CDR2 (germline): SGDLS, YYNGEE. The CDR3 sequence is CASSVQGSTGELFF. The DNA for the CDR3 is TGTGCCAGCAGCGTCCAGGGGAGCACCGGGGAGCTGTTTTTT.

V is TRBV6-1 and J is TRBJ2-7; TRBD2 agrees at 7 bases. This CDR3 has 14 residues. Germline V gene sequence: CDR1 MNHNS, CDR2 SASEGT. V was pared by 1 base and J by 4 bases, with 4 bases of the junction left unmatched. The CDR3 region has the DNA TGTGCCAGCAGTGAAGTGCGGGAGAGGTACGAGCAGTACTTC. This sequence encodes CASSEVRERYEQYF.

The V call is TRBV4-2, the J call TRBJ1-1, with TRBD1 identical over 7 bases. With 1 base clipped from V and 4 bases from J, the junction kept 6 bases outside the gene matches. CDR3 length: 15 amino acids. From germline, CDR1 is LGHNA and CDR2 YNFKEQ. The CDR3 bases are TGTGCCAGCAGCCAAGCTAGGGGGCTCGGCACTGAAGCTTTCTTT. This codes for CASSQARGLGTEAFF.

The CDR3 nucleotides read TGTGCCAGCAGCCCGCCGGGAGGGGCGGAGACCCAGTACTTC. Its protein product is CASSPPGGAETQYF. The chain is built from TRBV3-1 (or the pseudogene TRBV3-2) and TRBJ2-5; 8 bases line up with TRBD2. The CDR3 covers 14 residues. Germline CDR1 reads LGHDT; CDR2 reads YNNKEL (reference sequence). V lost 4 bases, J lost 5 bases, and 6 bases stayed unmatched.

For this clone: Other DNA variants within this sample encode the same CDR3. The chain is built from TRBV4-1 and TRBJ2-7; 11 nucleotides match TRBD2. The CDR3 runs to 15 residues. V shed 0 bases, J shed 3 bases, and the junction held 1 base outside the gene matches. Germline assignment: CDR1 MGHRA and CDR2 YSYEKL. The CDR3 DNA reads as TGCGCCAGCAGCCAAGAAGGGACTAGCGGCTACGAGCAGTACTTC. It codes for CASSQEGTSGYEQYF.

This clone was detected only once. The chain recombines TRBV28 with TRBJ2-1; 8 positions agree with TRBD1. V lost 6 bases to trimming and J lost 4 bases; unmatched junction nucleotides: 8. The CDR3 length is 15 residues. Germline V lookup: CDR1 MDHEN, CDR2 SYDVKM. CDR3 protein: CASSVSGGQYNEQFF. For the CDR3, the DNA is TGTGCCAGCAGCGTTTCAGGGGGCCAATACAATGAGCAGTTCTTC.

The chain couples TRBV5-1 to TRBJ2-5; tentatively, D is TRBD1 (5 bases). Per germline, CDR1 SGHRS and CDR2 YFSETQ. The CDR3 length is 13 residues. Trimming took 0 bases from V and 2 from J, leaving 5 bases between them. The CDR3 loop is CASSLDRQETQYF. CDR3 nucleotides: TGCGCCAGCAGCTTGGACAGGCAAGAGACCCAGTACTTC.